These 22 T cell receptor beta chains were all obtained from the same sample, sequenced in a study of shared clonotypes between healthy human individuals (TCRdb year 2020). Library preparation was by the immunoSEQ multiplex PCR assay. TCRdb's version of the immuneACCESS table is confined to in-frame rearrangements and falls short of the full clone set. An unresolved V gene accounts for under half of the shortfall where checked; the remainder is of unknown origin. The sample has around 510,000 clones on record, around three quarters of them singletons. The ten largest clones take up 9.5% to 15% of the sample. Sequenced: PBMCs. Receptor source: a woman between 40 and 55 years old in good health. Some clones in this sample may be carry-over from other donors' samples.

The CDR3 loop reads CASSLGDEREQYF. The CDR3 region has the DNA TGTGCCAGCAGCTTGGGAGATGAACGGGAGCAGTACTTC. The gene calls are TRBV11-2 and TRBJ2-7; D possibly corresponds to TRBD2 (5 bases). The CDR3 totals 13 residues. The germline CDR1 and CDR2 sequences are SGHAT and FQNNGV. The V and J ends lost 3 bases and 7 bases respectively, with 13 bases between them.

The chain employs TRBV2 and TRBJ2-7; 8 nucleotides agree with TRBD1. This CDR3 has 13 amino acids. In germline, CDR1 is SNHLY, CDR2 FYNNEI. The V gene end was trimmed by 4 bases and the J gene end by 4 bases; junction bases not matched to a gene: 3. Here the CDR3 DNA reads TGTGCCAGCAGTGCGGGACAGGCTTACGAGCAGTACTTC. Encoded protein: CASSAGQAYEQYF.

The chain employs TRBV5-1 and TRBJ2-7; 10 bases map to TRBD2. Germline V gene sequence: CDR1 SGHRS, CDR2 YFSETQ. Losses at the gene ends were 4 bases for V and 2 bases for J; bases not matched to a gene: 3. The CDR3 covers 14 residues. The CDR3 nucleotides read TGCGCCAGCAGCCCCGGGACTAGCGCCTACGAGCAGTACTTC. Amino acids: CASSPGTSAYEQYF.

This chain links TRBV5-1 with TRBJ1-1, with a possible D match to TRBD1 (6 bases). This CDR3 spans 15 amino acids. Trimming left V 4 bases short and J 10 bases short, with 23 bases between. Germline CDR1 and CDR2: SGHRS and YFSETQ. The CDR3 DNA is TGCGCCAGCAGCATTAATGGGGGGGCGGAATCGGGAGCTTTCTTT. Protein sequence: CASSINGGAESGAFF.

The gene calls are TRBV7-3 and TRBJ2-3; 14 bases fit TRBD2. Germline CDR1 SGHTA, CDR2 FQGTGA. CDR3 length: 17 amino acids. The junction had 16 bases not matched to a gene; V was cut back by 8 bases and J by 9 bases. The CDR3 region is CASSRPGLAGDSGTQYF. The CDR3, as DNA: TGTGCCAGCTCCCGCCCGGGACTAGCGGGAGACAGCGGGACGCAGTATTTT.

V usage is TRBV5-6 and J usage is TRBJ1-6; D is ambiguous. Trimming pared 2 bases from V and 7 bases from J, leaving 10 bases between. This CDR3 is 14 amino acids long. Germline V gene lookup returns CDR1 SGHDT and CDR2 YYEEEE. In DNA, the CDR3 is TGTGCCAGCAGCTTAAGAATGGGGAATTCACCCCTCCACTTT. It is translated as CASSLRMGNSPLHF.

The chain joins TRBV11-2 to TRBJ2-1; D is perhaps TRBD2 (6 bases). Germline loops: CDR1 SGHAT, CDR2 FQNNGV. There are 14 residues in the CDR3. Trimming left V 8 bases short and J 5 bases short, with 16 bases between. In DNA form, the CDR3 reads TGTGCCAGCTCCGGGAGCCGGATAAACAATGAGCAGTTCTTC. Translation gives CASSGSRINNEQFF.

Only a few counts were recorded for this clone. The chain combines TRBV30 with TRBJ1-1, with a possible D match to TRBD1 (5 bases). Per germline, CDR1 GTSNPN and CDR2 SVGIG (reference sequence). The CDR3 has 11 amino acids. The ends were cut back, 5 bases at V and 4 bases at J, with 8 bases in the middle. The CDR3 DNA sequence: TGTGCCTGGGGGGGGTCCACTGAAGCTTTCTTT. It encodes CAWGGSTEAFF.

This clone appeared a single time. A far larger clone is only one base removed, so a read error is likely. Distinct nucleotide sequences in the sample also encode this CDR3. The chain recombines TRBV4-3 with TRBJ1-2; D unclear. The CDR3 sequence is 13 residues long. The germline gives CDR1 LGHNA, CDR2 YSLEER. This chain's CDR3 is CASSRTANYGYTF. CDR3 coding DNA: TGCGCTAGCAGCAGGACGGCTAACTATGGCTACACCTTC.

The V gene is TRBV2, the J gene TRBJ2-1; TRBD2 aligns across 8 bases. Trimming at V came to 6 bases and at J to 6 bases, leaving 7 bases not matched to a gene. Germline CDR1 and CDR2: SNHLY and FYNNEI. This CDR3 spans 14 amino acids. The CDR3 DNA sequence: TGTGCCAGCAGCATTAGCGGGACGGCCAATGAGCAGTTCTTC. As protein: CASSISGTANEQFF.

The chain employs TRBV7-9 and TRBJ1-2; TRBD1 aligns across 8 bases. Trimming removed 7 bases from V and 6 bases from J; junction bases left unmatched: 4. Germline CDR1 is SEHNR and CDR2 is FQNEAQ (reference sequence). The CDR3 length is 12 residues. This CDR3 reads CASTATGDGYTF. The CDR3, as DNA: TGTGCCAGCACCGCGACAGGGGATGGCTACACCTTC.

The CDR3, as DNA: TGCAGCGCCGACAGGGGTTCGGCTGGCTACACCTTC. This gives the protein CSADRGSAGYTF. V and J are TRBV29-1 and TRBJ1-2, with TRBD1 matching 8 bases. The CDR3 is made up of 12 amino acids. The germline gives CDR1 SQVTM, CDR2 ANQGSEA. J gave up 7 bases and V 7 bases, and 8 bases lay outside the gene matches.

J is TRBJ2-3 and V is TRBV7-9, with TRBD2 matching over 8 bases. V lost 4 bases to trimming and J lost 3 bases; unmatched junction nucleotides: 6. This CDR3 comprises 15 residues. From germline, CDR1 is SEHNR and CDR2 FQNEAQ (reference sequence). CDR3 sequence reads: CASSSRTSRTDTQYF. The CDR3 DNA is TGTGCCAGCAGCTCTCGGACTAGCAGGACAGATACGCAGTATTTT.

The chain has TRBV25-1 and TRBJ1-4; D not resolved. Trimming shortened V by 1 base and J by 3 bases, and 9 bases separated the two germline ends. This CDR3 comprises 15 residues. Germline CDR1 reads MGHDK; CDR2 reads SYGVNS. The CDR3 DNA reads TGTGCCAGCAGTGAATTCACCCCGGCTAATGAAAAACTGTTTTTT. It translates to CASSEFTPANEKLFF.

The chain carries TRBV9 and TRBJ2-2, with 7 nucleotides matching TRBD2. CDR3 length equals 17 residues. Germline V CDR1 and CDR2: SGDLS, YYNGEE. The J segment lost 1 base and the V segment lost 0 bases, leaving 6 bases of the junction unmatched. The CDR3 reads CASSVGVTSVNTGELFF. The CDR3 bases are TGTGCCAGCAGCGTAGGGGTCACTAGCGTGAACACCGGGGAGCTGTTTTTT.

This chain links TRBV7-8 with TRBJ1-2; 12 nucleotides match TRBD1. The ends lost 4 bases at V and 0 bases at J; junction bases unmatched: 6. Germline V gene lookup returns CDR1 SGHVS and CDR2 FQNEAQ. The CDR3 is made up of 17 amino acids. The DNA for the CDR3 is TGTGCCAGCAGCTCCGGGACAGGGGGCGGACCTAACTATGGCTACACCTTC. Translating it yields CASSSGTGGGPNYGYTF.

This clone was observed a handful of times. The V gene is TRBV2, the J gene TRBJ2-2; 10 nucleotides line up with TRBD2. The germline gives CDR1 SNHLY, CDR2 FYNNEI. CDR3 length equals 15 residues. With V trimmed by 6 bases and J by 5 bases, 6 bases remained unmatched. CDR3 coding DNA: TGTGCCAGCAGCTTGACTAGCGGGCGGACCGGGGAGCTGTTTTTT. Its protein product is CASSLTSGRTGELFF.

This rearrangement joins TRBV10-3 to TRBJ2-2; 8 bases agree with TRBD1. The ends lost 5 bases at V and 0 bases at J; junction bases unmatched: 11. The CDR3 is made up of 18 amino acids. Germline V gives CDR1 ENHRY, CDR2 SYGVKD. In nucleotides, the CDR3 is TGTGCCATCAGTTCGACAGGGGCAGTATTAGCGAACACCGGGGAGCTGTTTTTT. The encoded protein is CAISSTGAVLANTGELFF.

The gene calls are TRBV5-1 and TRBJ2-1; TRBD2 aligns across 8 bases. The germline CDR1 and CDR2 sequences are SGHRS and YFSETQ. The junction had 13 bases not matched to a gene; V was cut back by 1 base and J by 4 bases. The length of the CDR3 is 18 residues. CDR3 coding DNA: TGCGCCAGCAGCTTGCCCCCCTTTCAGCGGGAGAGTTACAATGAGCAGTTCTTC. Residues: CASSLPPFQRESYNEQFF.

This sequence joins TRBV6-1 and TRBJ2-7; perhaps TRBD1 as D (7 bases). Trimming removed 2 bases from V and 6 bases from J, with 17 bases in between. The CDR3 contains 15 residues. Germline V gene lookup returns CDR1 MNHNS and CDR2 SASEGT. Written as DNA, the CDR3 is TGTGCCAGCAGTGAATTTCAGGGGGGAGGAGGCGAGCAGTACTTC. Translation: CASSEFQGGGGEQYF.

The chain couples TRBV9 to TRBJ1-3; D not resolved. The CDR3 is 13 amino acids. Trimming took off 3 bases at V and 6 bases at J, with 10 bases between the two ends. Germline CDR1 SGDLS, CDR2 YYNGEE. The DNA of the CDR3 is TGTGCCAGCAGCGGCTACATGGCAAACACCATATATTTT. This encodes CASSGYMANTIYF.

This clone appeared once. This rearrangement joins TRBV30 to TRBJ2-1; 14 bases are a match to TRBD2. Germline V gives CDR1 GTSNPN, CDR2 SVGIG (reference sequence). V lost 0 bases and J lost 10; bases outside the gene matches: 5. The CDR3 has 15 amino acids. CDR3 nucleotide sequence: TGTGCCTGGAGTGTGGGACTAGCGGGAGTTGGAGAGCAGTTCTTC. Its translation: CAWSVGLAGVGEQFF.